This TCR beta chain was sequenced during a study of T cell repertoires in cytomegalovirus infection. Across the whole study: Indications of both CMV infection and matching HLA type were provided by public TCR beta signatures.

Points on this clonotype: The antigen is unknown.

TCRdb reprocessed the reads via MiXCR and lists one record per CDR3 protein. The table has about 920,000 distinct CDR3 sequences, approximately 30% seen once. The sample here was cultured CD8+ T cells from PBMCs, taken from culture after CMV antigen stimulation. The origin of this receptor is a human donor in good health (CMV status not recorded). Some clones in this sample may be carry-over from other donors' samples.

The CDR3 nucleotides are TGTGCCAGCCTCCACCGGGGGGCGGGGACTCTAACAGATACGCAGTATTTT. Translation: CASLHRGAGTLTDTQYF. The chain combines TRBV7-8 with TRBJ2-3, with D tentatively TRBD2 (7 bases). This CDR3 region has 17 residues. CDR1 is SGHVS, CDR2 FQNEAQ, per germline. Trimming removed 8 bases at V and 3 bases at J, with 24 bases between.